This TCR beta chain came from a study of T cell responses to AZD1222 COVID-19 vaccine. Study results and limitations: Clonal diversity was possibly underestimated; the donors were predominantly white British and more often female. Vaccination with two AZD1222 doses was followed by a rise in Spike-specific TCR breadth and depth. Scientists sampled the repertoires only once the peak T cell response had passed.

The CDR3 runs 14 residues. V was clipped by 10 bases and J by 7 bases; unmatched bases: 12. Looked up from germline, CDR1 is WSHSY and CDR2 is SAAADI. Assay: immunoSEQ multiplex PCR; the TCRdb copy retains only in-frame clones and omits some. Here the sample spans approximately 79,000 clones, 88% being singletons. On this clone: The antigen is undetermined.

This specimen was peripheral blood, taken on day 0 of AZD1222 vaccination. This receptor was identified in an adult in good health. V is TRBV10-2 and J is TRBJ2-5; TRBD2 agrees at 10 bases. CDR3 DNA: TGCGCCACAGGCCCAGCGGGGGGGCAGGGGACCCAGTACTTC. Protein: CATGPAGGQGTQYF.